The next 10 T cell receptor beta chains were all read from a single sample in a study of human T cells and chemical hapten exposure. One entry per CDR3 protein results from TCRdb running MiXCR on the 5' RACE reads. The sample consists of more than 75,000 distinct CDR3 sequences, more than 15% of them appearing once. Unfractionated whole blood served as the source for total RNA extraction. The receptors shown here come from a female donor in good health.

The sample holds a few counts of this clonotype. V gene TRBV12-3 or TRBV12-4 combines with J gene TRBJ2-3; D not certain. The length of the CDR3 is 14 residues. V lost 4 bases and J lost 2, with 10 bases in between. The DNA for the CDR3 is TGTGCCAGCAGTTGGGGTGGGTTCACAGATACGCAGTATTTT. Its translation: CASSWGGFTDTQYF.

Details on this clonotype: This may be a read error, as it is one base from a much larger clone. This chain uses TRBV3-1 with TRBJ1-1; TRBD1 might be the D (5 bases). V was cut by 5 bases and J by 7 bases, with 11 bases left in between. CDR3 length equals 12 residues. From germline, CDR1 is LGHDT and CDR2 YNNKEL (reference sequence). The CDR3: CASSELDSEAFF. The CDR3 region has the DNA TGTGCCAGCAGCGAACTCGACAGTGAAGCTTTCTTT.

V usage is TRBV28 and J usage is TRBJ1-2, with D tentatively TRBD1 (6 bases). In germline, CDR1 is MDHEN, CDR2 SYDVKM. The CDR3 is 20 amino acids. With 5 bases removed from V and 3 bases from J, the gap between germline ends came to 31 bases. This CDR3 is CASSAATSLGAKRVDYGYTF. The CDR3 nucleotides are TGTGCCAGCAGTGCGGCCACCTCCTTGGGGGCTAAAAGAGTGGACTATGGCTACACCTTC.

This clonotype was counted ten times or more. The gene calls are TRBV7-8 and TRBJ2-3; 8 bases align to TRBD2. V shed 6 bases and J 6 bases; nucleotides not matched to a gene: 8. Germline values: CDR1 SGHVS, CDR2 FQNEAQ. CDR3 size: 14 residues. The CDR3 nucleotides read TGTGCCAGCAGTCCCGGGGGGGGGGCGGATACGCAGTATTTT. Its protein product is CASSPGGGADTQYF.

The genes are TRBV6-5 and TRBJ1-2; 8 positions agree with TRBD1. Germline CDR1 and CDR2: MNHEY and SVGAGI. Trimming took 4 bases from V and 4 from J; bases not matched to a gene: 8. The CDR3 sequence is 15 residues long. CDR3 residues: CASSLGPQGVYGYTF. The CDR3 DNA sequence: TGTGCCAGCAGTTTGGGCCCACAGGGGGTCTATGGCTACACCTTC.

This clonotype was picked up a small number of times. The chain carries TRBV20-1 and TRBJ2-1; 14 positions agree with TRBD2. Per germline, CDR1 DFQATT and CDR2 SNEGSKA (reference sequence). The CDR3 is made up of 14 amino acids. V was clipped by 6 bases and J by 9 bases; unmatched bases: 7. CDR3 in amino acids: CSALTSGRGGEQFF. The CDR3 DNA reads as TGCAGTGCCCTGACTAGCGGGAGGGGGGGTGAGCAGTTCTTC.

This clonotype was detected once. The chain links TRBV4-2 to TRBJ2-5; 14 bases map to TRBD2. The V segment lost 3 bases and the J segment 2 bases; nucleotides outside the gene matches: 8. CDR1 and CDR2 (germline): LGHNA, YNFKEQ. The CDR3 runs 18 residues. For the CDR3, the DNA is TGTGCCAGCAGCCAGGGGACTAGCGGGAGCGGCGCGCAAGAGACCCAGTACTTC. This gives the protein CASSQGTSGSGAQETQYF.

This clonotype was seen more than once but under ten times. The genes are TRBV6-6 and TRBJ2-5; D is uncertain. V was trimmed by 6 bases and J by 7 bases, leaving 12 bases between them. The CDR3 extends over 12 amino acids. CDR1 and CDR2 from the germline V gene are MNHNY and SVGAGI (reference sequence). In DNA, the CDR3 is TGTGCCAGCAGCTCCAGCGAGAGGACCCAGTACTTC. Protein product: CASSSSERTQYF.

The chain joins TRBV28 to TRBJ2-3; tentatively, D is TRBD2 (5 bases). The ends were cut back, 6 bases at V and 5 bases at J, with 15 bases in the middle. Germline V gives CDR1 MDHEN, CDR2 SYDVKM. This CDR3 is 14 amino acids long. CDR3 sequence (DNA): TGTGCCAGCAGCCCAGGAGGTTTTCTAGATACGCAGTATTTT. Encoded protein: CASSPGGFLDTQYF.

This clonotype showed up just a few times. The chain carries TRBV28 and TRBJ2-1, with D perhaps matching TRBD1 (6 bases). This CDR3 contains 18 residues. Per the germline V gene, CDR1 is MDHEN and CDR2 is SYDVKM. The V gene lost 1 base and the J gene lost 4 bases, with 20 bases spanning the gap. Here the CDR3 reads CASSLFFATGSFYNEQFF. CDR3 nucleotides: TGTGCCAGCAGTTTATTTTTCGCTACAGGGAGCTTTTACAATGAGCAGTTCTTC.